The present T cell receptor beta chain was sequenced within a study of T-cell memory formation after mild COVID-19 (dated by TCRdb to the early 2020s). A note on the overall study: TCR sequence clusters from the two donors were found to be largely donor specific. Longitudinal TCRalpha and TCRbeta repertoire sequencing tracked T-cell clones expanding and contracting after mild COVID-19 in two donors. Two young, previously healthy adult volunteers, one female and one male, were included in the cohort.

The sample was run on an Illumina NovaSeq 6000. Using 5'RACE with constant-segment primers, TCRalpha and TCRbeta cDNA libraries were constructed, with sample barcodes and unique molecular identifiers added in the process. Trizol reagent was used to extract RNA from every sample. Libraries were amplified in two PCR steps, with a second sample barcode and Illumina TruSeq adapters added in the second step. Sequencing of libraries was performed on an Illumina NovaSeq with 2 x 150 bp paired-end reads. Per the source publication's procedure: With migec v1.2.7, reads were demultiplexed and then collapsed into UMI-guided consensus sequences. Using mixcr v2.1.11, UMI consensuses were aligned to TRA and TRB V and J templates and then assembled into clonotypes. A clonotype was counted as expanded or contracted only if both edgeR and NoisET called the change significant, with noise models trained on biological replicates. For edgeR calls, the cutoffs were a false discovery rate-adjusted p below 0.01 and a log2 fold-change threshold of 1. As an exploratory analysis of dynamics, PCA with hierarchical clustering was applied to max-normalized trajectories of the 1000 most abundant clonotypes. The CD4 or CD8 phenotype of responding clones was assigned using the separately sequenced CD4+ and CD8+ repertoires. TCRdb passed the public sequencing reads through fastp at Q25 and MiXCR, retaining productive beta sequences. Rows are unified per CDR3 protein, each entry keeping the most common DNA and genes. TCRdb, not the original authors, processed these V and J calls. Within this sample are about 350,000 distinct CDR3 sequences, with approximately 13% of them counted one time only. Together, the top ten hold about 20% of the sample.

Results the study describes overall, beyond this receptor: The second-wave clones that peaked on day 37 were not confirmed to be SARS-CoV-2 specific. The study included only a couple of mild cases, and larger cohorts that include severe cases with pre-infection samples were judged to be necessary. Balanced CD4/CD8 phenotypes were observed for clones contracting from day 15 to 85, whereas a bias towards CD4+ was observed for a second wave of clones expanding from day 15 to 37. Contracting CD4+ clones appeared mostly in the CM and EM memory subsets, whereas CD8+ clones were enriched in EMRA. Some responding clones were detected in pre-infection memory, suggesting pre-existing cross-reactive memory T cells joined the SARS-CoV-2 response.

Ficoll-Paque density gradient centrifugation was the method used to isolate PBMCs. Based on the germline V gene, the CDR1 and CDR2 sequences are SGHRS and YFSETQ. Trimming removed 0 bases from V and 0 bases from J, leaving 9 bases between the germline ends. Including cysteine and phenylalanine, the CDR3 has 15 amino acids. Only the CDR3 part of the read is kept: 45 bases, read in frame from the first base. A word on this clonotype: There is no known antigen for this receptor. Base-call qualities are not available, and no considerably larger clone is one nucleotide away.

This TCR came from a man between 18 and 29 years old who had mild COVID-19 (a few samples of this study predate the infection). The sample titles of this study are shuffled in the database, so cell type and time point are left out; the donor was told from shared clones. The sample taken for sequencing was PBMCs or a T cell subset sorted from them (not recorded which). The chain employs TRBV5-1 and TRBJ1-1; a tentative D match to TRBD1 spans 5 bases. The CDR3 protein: CASSLVAGMNTEAFF. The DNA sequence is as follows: TGCGCCAGCAGCTTGGTGGCAGGGATGAACACTGAAGCTTTCTTT.